The 16 T cell receptor beta chains below all came from one sample that was sequenced in a study of T cells after yellow fever vaccination. TCRdb reanalysed the 5' RACE reads using MiXCR and keeps one entry per CDR3 protein. The data contain hundreds of thousands of distinct CDR3 sequences, roughly 12% of them singletons. Sequenced material: PBMCs, taken on the day of the yellow fever booster vaccination. These receptors originate from a man aged 25-45 years who received the YFV17D yellow fever vaccine.

V usage is TRBV12-3 or TRBV12-4 and J usage is TRBJ2-1, with D possibly called TRBD1 or TRBD2 (5 bases each). Trimming removed 3 bases at V and 6 bases at J, with 21 bases between. The length of the CDR3 is 17 residues. The CDR3 loop is CASSFSVPHGTGNEQFF. DNA for the CDR3: TGTGCCAGCAGTTTTTCCGTCCCCCACGGGACGGGCAATGAGCAGTTCTTC.

In its sample, this clonotype was seen many times. A junction boundary mismatches the germline segment, possibly from a read error. This chain joins TRBV12-3 or TRBV12-4 and TRBJ2-7; D uncertain. This CDR3 has 11 amino acids. The CDR3 region is CASSIAYEQYF. In DNA form, the CDR3 reads TGTGCCAGCAGTATAGCCTACGAGCAGTACTTC.

The chain uses TRBV30 and TRBJ2-7; D ambiguous. V was pared by 5 bases and J by 4 bases, with 12 bases between. This CDR3 is built from 12 residues. Germline lookup yields CDR1 GTSNPN and CDR2 SVGIG (reference sequence). CDR3 loop: CAWEVAGYEQYF. Written as DNA, the CDR3 is TGTGCCTGGGAAGTTGCTGGGTACGAGCAGTACTTC.

This clonotype was seen only a few times. The chain carries TRBV6-5 and TRBJ2-1, with TRBD2 matching 9 bases. V trimming: 0 bases; J trimming: 10 bases; junction bases outside the gene matches: 7. This CDR3 is 15 amino acids long. CDR1 and CDR2 from the germline V gene are MNHEY and SVGAGI. This CDR3 reads CASSYSAGGPLEQFF. In DNA form, the CDR3 reads TGTGCCAGCAGTTACTCGGCGGGAGGGCCGTTAGAGCAGTTCTTC.

The chain employs TRBV18 and TRBJ2-3, with 12 bases fitting TRBD2. J lost 4 bases, V lost 5 bases, and 7 bases had no gene match. This CDR3 has 16 residues. CDR1 KGHSH and CDR2 LQKENI come from the germline V gene. Written as DNA, the CDR3 is TGTGCCAGCTCAACCTTACTAGCGGGAGGAGCAGATACGCAGTATTTT. Its translation: CASSTLLAGGADTQYF.

This clonotype occurred a few times. The rearrangement links TRBV9 to TRBJ2-7, with a possible D match to TRBD1 (5 bases). The CDR3 totals 15 residues. V gave up 0 bases and J gave up 2 bases, with 12 bases separating them. From germline, CDR1 is SGDLS and CDR2 YYNGEE. The CDR3 is CASSVGGPVAYEQYF. The CDR3 DNA sequence: TGTGCCAGCAGCGTAGGGGGCCCTGTGGCCTACGAGCAGTACTTC.

This clonotype was seen a few times. The chain has TRBV6-5 and TRBJ2-2, with 10 bases matching TRBD2. This CDR3 is built from 17 residues. V gave up 2 bases and J gave up 5 bases; unmatched junction bases: 8. Germline CDR1 reads MNHEY; CDR2 reads SVGAGI. CDR3 sequence reads: CASSYTKREGWTGELFF. As DNA, the CDR3 is TGTGCCAGCAGTTACACTAAGCGGGAGGGTTGGACCGGGGAGCTGTTTTTT.

This clonotype has only a few counts. This rearrangement joins TRBV30 to TRBJ2-7, with D tentatively TRBD2 (6 bases). Trimming took off 6 bases at V and 4 bases at J, with 7 bases between the two ends. Germline values: CDR1 GTSNPN, CDR2 SVGIG (reference sequence). This CDR3 spans 10 amino acids. CDR3 residues: CACGTYEQYF. The CDR3 DNA follows: TGTGCCTGCGGGACTTACGAGCAGTACTTC.

This clonotype has just a few counts. V gene TRBV3-1 combines with J gene TRBJ2-2; D is perhaps TRBD2 (6 bases). The CDR3 sequence is 14 residues long. The V end was cut by 3 bases, the J end by 6 bases, with 11 bases between. Germline V lookup: CDR1 LGHDT, CDR2 YNNKEL (reference sequence). Here the CDR3 DNA reads TGTGCCAGCAGCCACGGGGGAGAGGCCGGGGAGCTGTTTTTT. It encodes CASSHGGEAGELFF.

This clonotype turned up a few times. V usage is TRBV9 and J usage is TRBJ1-2; D might be TRBD1 (6 bases). Deletions cut 4 bases from V and 8 bases from J, with 12 bases between. The germline V gene has CDR1 SGDLS and CDR2 YYNGEE. This CDR3 has 12 residues. The CDR3 protein is CASSPRTDGYTF. The CDR3 DNA is TGTGCCAGCAGCCCAAGGACAGACGGCTACACCTTC. Looking up the rest from reference TRBV9 and TRBJ1-2 gives the full variable domain: DSGVTQTPKHLITATGQRVTLRCSPRSGDLSVYWYQQSLDQGLQFLIQYYNGEERAKGNILERFSAQQFPDLHSELNLSSLELGDSALYFCASSPRTDGYTFGSGTRLTVV.

This clonotype came up many times. The rearrangement uses TRBV6-5 and TRBJ2-2, with unresolved D. V lost 3 bases, J lost 6 bases, and 5 bases lay in between. This CDR3 is built from 12 residues. CDR1 and CDR2 from the germline V gene are MNHEY and SVGAGI. CDR3 DNA sequence: TGTGCCAGCAGTTATCCGGCCGGGGAGCTGTTTTTT. Protein product: CASSYPAGELFF.

This chain connects TRBV20-1 to TRBJ2-1; TRBD2 matches at 13 bases. The CDR3 contains 13 residues. The V gene's germline CDR1 is DFQATT and CDR2 SNEGSKA (reference sequence). V lost 6 bases to trimming and J lost 9 bases; unmatched junction nucleotides: 5. CDR3 residues: CSAPRTSGSEQFF. The DNA for the CDR3 is TGCAGTGCACCTCGGACTAGCGGGAGTGAGCAGTTCTTC.

This clonotype was found a few times. This chain connects TRBV5-1 to TRBJ2-3; tentatively, D is TRBD1 or TRBD2 (6 bases each). Deletions cut 8 bases from V and 1 base from J, with 17 bases between. CDR1 is SGHRS and CDR2 is YFSETQ in the germline V gene. The CDR3 is 15 residues long. The CDR3 DNA follows: TGCGCCAGTCCCTCGGAGGGGGAGGGCACAGATACGCAGTATTTT. Amino acids: CASPSEGEGTDTQYF. The full variable domain, rest sourced from reference TRBV5-1 and TRBJ2-3, is KAGVTQTPRYLIKTRGQQVTLSCSPISGHRSVSWYQQTPGQGLQFLFEYFSETQRNKGNFPGRFSGRQFSNSRSEMNVSTLELGDSALYLCASPSEGEGTDTQYFGPGTRLTVL.

This clonotype turned up a few times. V gene TRBV29-1 combines with J gene TRBJ2-7; D remains unclear. V lost 7 bases, J lost 2 bases, and 12 bases lay in between. The germline V gene has CDR1 SQVTM and CDR2 ANQGSEA. This CDR3 has 12 residues. This CDR3 reads CSARSDPYEQYF. The CDR3 bases are TGCAGCGCCAGATCAGACCCCTACGAGCAGTACTTC.

The rearrangement uses TRBV15 and TRBJ2-3, with D uncertain. The length of the CDR3 is 15 residues. The V end lost 7 bases, the J end lost 2 bases, and 16 bases lay between the germline ends. Germline V gives CDR1 LNHNV, CDR2 YYDKDF (reference sequence). The CDR3 loop is CATKSVAPITDTQYF. CDR3 coding DNA: TGTGCCACCAAGTCCGTTGCCCCAATCACAGATACGCAGTATTTT.

This clonotype has only a few counts. This chain joins TRBV3-1 and TRBJ2-2; TRBD2 might be the D (5 bases). CDR3 length: 16 residues. Between the trimmed V and J ends, which lost 0 bases and 4 bases, there was a span of 12 bases. Germline CDR1 reads LGHDT; CDR2 reads YNNKEL (reference sequence). The CDR3 loop is CASSQDLLVGTGELFF. In DNA, the CDR3 is TGTGCCAGCAGCCAAGATCTACTAGTAGGCACCGGGGAGCTGTTTTTT.